Sequencing of this T cell receptor (beta chain) was carried out in a study of T cells in Graves' hyperthyroidism and ophthalmopathy. Study details: Once the initial diagnosis was made, peripheral blood was obtained before any treatment. Points from the study as a whole: Expanded thyroid clonotypes (above 0.001) were mostly also found in blood. Ophthalmopathy cases were set apart from stable hyperthyroidism by a 13 V-J model.

Comments on this clonotype: Antigen: not known. Since no conserved phenylalanine or tryptophan closes the CDR3, a read error is the likely cause. No DNA is shown, since the ends of the CDR3 on it are uncertain; the CDR3 is the one TCRdb lists.

Exclusion followed for patients with uncontrolled infection, other autoimmune disease, pregnancy or lactation. Researchers took RNA transcripts and amplified the TCR beta CDR3 regions from them. When the TCR CDR3 underwent first-round RT-PCR, the HTBI primer set was used. TCRdb itself ran the multiplex PCR reads through MiXCR, one entry per CDR3 protein. The data show 30,000 to 40,000 distinct CDR3 sequences, 40% to 60% seen once. The receptor was isolated from a man between 35 and 55 years old with Graves' ophthalmopathy. Sequencing was performed on blood.

CDR3 protein: CSAVDREYSGANVLVL. The chain has TRBV20-1 and TRBJ2-6; the DNA was not compared with TRBD1, the D call given in the table. CDR1 DFQATT and CDR2 SNEGSKA come from the germline V gene (reference sequence). Both ends counted, the CDR3 spans 16 residues.